This entry concerns a single T cell receptor beta chain. What it binds is unknown. Clones were read by immunoSEQ multiplex PCR, and TCRdb kept only the in-frame ones, dropping some. The sample records approximately 46,000 clones, roughly 79% being singletons. The data belong to a study of T cells in tumors after PD-1 blockade. For the study at large: Patients received pembrolizumab 200 mg every 3 weeks or cemiplimab 350 mg every 2 weeks. Some patients also took daily vismodegib 150 mg during anti-PD-1 treatment. Study outcomes and limitations: Blood contained approximately 41% of the tumor's TCR clonotypes.

The CDR3 has 16 amino acids. Germline V gene data show CDR1 as KGHSH and CDR2 as LQKENI. The ends lost 6 bases at V and 9 bases at J; junction bases unmatched: 15. The receptor was derived from a human donor with basal cell carcinoma. The chain couples TRBV18 to TRBJ2-1; 9 bases are shared with TRBD1. The input for sequencing was PBMCs, taken before anti-PD-1 treatment. CDR3 in DNA: TGTGCCAGCTCGACCTTTCCGGGACAGGGATCTGGTGAGCAGTTCTTC. Protein: CASSTFPGQGSGEQFF. The full variable domain, rest sourced from reference TRBV18 and TRBJ2-1, is NAGVMQNPRHLVRRRGQEARLRCSPMKGHSHVYWYRQLPEEGLKFMVYLQKENIIDESGMPKERFSAEFPKEGPSILRIQQVVRGDSAAYFCASSTFPGQGSGEQFFGPGTRLTVL.